This T cell receptor (beta chain) was captured by sequencing in a study of T cell repertoires in cytomegalovirus infection. TCRdb re-derived calls from the reads in MiXCR, one entry per CDR3 protein. Among roughly 180,000 distinct CDR3 sequences, about 20% were seen once, and the ten largest hold 25%. Of note for this clonotype: Its antigen is currently unknown.

CDR3 length: 12 amino acids. V was pared by 1 base and J by 10 bases, with 8 bases between. Germline CDR1 reads MNHEY; CDR2 reads SMNVEV (reference sequence). Specimen: CD8+ T cells from cultured PBMCs, collected from culture after CMV antigen stimulation. The TCR was taken from a human donor in good health (CMV status not recorded). Some clones in this sample may be carry-over from other donors' samples. This chain links TRBV27 with TRBJ2-1; D is ambiguous. CDR3 nucleotides: TGTGCCAGCAGTTTATTGGGCAGGGAGCAGTTCTTC. Its translation: CASSLLGREQFF.